The clone carrying this TCR beta chain was found a few times. Its antigen is not identified. There are 16 residues in the CDR3. With V trimmed by 0 bases and J by 0 bases, 5 bases remained unmatched. Germline V gene sequence: CDR1 SGHVS, CDR2 FNYEAQ. The assay was immunoSEQ multiplex PCR, and TCRdb's table has in-frame clones only and misses some. The table includes roughly 300,000 clones, 76% detected once. The source of the sample is a study of cytotoxic CD8 clonotypes in ibrutinib-treated CLL. Study background: Treatment had run for a median about 11 months, range 6 to 36, when response samples were taken.

Broader study findings: Clonality increased at ibrutinib response, then returned toward baseline at progression.

This TCR was sampled from a human donor with chronic lymphocytic leukemia. The chain combines TRBV7-6 with TRBJ2-7; 7 bases fit TRBD2. The specimen comprised PBMCs, sampled at disease progression, from a patient treated with ibrutinib. The CDR3 coding sequence is TGTGCCAGCAGCTTAGCCGGGGGAGGGAGCTCCTACGAGCAGTACTTC. It translates to CASSLAGGGSSYEQYF.